These 3 T cell receptor beta chains were all obtained from the same sample, sequenced in a study of T-cell memory formation after mild COVID-19. One entry per CDR3 protein, called by TCRdb with MiXCR from the 5' RACE reads. There are under 300,000 distinct CDR3 sequences in the sample; less than 20% occur only once, and around 3.4% lies in the top ten. The sample comprised PBMCs or a T cell subset sorted from them (not recorded which). These receptors were collected from a man aged 18 to 35 who had mild COVID-19 (a few samples of this study predate the infection). Cell type and time point are not known.

This clonotype was picked up many times. V is TRBV7-9 and J is TRBJ2-2; no reliable D call. In germline, CDR1 is SEHNR, CDR2 FQNEAQ (reference sequence). CDR3 length: 14 amino acids. The V end lost 5 bases, the J end lost 4 bases, and 11 bases lay between the germline ends. CDR3 sequence reads: CASSHRVPTGELFF. The CDR3 nucleotides read TGTGCCAGCAGCCACCGGGTCCCCACCGGGGAGCTGTTTTTT.

This rearrangement joins TRBV28 to TRBJ2-3, with 7 positions matching TRBD1. Germline CDR1 is MDHEN and CDR2 is SYDVKM. The CDR3 has 15 amino acids. Germline trimming cut 2 bases from V and 2 bases from J; bases unmatched to any gene: 4. CDR3 in DNA: TGTGCCAGCAGTTTACCTGGACAGGACACAGATACGCAGTATTTT. Protein: CASSLPGQDTDTQYF.

This clonotype showed up just a few times. The chain has TRBV25-1 and TRBJ2-2; 10 nucleotides agree with TRBD2. This CDR3 is built from 16 residues. Germline CDR1 and CDR2: MGHDK and SYGVNS. After removal of 2 bases from V and 4 bases from J, the junction contained 4 bases not matched to a gene. CDR3 region: CASSETSGVPTGELFF. CDR3 in DNA: TGTGCCAGCAGTGAAACTAGCGGGGTGCCCACCGGGGAGCTGTTTTTT. The variable domain in full, completed from reference TRBV25-1 and TRBJ2-2, reads EADIYQTPRYLVIGTGKKITLECSQTMGHDKMYWYQQDPGMELHLIHYSYGVNSTEKGDLSSESTVSRIRTEHFPLTLESARPSHTSQYLCASSETSGVPTGELFFGEGSRLTVL.